These 19 T cell receptor beta chains came from one sample sequenced in a study of OX40 agonist ivuxolimab in advanced cancers. The table came from immunoSEQ multiplex PCR; TCRdb's copy has only in-frame clones and leaves some out. The table shows 30,000 to 40,000 clones, with roughly nine tenths occurring only once. Sequences were derived from CD4+ or CD8+ T cells sorted from blood, sampled in a trial of the OX40 agonist ivuxolimab. The receptors shown here come from an adult with an advanced solid tumor such as melanoma, head and neck, liver or kidney cancer.

The chain combines TRBV7-9 with TRBJ2-5; the D call may be TRBD1 or TRBD2 (5 bases each). The CDR3 runs 16 residues. Germline CDR1 SEHNR, CDR2 FQNEAQ (reference sequence). Between the trimmed V and J ends, which lost 1 base and 5 bases, there was a span of 17 bases. CDR3 loop: CASSLVRGSGMETQYF. CDR3 sequence (DNA): TGTGCCAGCAGCTTAGTTAGGGGATCGGGGATGGAGACCCAGTACTTC.

This chain joins TRBV2 and TRBJ2-4, with no clear D. The V and J ends lost 8 bases and 4 bases respectively, with 6 bases between them. This CDR3 has 11 residues. The V gene's germline CDR1 is SNHLY and CDR2 FYNNEI. CDR3 coding DNA: TGTGCCAGCTCTACAAAAAACATTCAGTACTTC. Amino acid sequence: CASSTKNIQYF.

V gene TRBV7-2 combines with J gene TRBJ2-1, with 12 bases aligning to TRBD2. This CDR3 spans 17 amino acids. Germline CDR1 reads SGHTA; CDR2 reads FQGNSA. V dropped 4 bases and J dropped 8; count of bases not matched to a gene: 12. The CDR3 loop reads CASSWPKLAGGGDEQFF. The CDR3 nucleotides are TGTGCCAGCAGCTGGCCCAAACTAGCGGGAGGAGGGGATGAGCAGTTCTTC.

This clone appeared once. The genes are TRBV5-6 and TRBJ1-2; weak D call: TRBD1 (6 bases). V was clipped by 0 bases and J by 2 bases, with 11 bases between them. The CDR3 runs 15 residues. CDR1 is SGHDT and CDR2 is YYEEEE in the germline V gene. CDR3 loop: CASSLEAGVNYGYTF. Here the CDR3 DNA reads TGTGCCAGCAGCTTGGAGGCAGGGGTGAACTATGGCTACACCTTC.

On this clone itself: Mismatch with germline at one junction end may stem from a read error. The chain is built from TRBV7-7 and TRBJ2-5; D is perhaps TRBD1 (6 bases). Germline V CDR1 and CDR2: SSHAT, FNYEAQ (reference sequence). CDR3 length: 15 residues. CDR3 region: CASSLGTPVQETQYF. For the CDR3, the DNA is TGTGCTAGCAGCCTCGGGACACCTGTGCAAGAGACCCAGTACTTC.

The rearrangement joins TRBV28 to TRBJ2-7, with 9 positions matching TRBD1. Germline V CDR1 and CDR2: MDHEN, SYDVKM. Unmatched junction bases numbered 7, after V lost 5 bases and J lost 2 bases. The CDR3 contains 15 residues. CDR3 loop: CASSPPGQGTYEQYF. For the CDR3, the DNA is TGTGCCAGCAGTCCTCCGGGACAGGGAACCTACGAGCAGTACTTC.

The gene calls are TRBV21-1 and TRBJ2-7; no DNA check was done on the table's D call, TRBD2. TRBV21-1 is a known pseudogene. The CDR3 totals 13 residues. This CDR3 reads CATLTRLAYEQYF. The CDR3 DNA is TGTGCCACCCTCACACGACTAGCGTACGAGCAGTACTTC.

The rearrangement links TRBV10-1 to TRBJ2-3; 8 bases align to TRBD1. The V segment lost 6 bases and the J segment 4 bases; nucleotides outside the gene matches: 3. The CDR3 is made up of 13 amino acids. Germline V gene sequence: CDR1 WNHNN, CDR2 SYGVQD (reference sequence). The CDR3 DNA reads TGCGCCAGCAGCCCGGACAGGGCAGATACGCAGTATTTT. Its translation: CASSPDRADTQYF.

The chain recombines TRBV18 with TRBJ2-7; 11 bases align to TRBD2. CDR1 KGHSH and CDR2 LQKENI come from the germline V gene. This CDR3 region has 16 residues. The V segment lost 2 bases and the J segment 5 bases; nucleotides outside the gene matches: 8. This CDR3 reads CASSPGVTSGNNEQYF. CDR3 nucleotide sequence: TGTGCCAGCTCACCAGGGGTGACTAGCGGGAACAACGAGCAGTACTTC.

The rearrangement uses TRBV27 and TRBJ2-7; 9 positions agree with TRBD1. V trimming: 6 bases; J trimming: 6 bases; junction bases outside the gene matches: 12. Per the germline V gene, CDR1 is MNHEY and CDR2 is SMNVEV (reference sequence). This CDR3 region has 15 residues. This CDR3 is CASSLAGTGFREQYF. The CDR3, as DNA: TGTGCCAGCAGCCTCGCCGGGACAGGGTTTCGCGAGCAGTACTTC.

This clone has just one count. This chain links TRBV7-3 with TRBJ2-1, with 9 bases lining up with TRBD2. The V segment lost 0 bases and the J segment 1 base; nucleotides outside the gene matches: 4. This CDR3 comprises 17 residues. Germline V gene lookup returns CDR1 SGHTA and CDR2 FQGTGA. CDR3 region: CASSLTGLAGSYNEQFF. The CDR3 DNA is TGTGCCAGCAGCTTAACGGGTCTAGCGGGGTCCTACAATGAGCAGTTCTTC.

The rearrangement joins TRBV6-5 to TRBJ2-3; D call uncertain. The V end lost 5 bases, the J end lost 6 bases, and 9 bases lay between the germline ends. Germline CDR1 is MNHEY and CDR2 is SVGAGI. This CDR3 is 12 amino acids long. CDR3 in amino acids: CASSTTGDTQYF. CDR3 DNA sequence: TGTGCCAGCAGTACGACTGGGGATACGCAGTATTTT.

This clone has more than one count but fewer than ten. The chain combines TRBV27 with TRBJ2-1, with 7 positions matching TRBD2. The CDR3 spans 14 residues. V trimming: 3 bases; J trimming: 7 bases; junction bases outside the gene matches: 6. Germline V lookup: CDR1 MNHEY, CDR2 SMNVEV (reference sequence). The CDR3 DNA is TGTGCCAGCAGTTTTGAGACTAGCTCGAATGAGCAGTTCTTC. This sequence encodes CASSFETSSNEQFF.

V gene TRBV28 combines with J gene TRBJ1-3; 8 positions agree with TRBD1. The V and J ends lost 3 bases and 4 bases, in that order; junction bases with no gene match: 2. Per the germline V gene, CDR1 is MDHEN and CDR2 is SYDVKM. There are 14 residues in the CDR3. The CDR3 region has the DNA TGTGCCAGCAGTTTGGACAGGGTAGGAAACACCATATATTTT. Translated, it gives CASSLDRVGNTIYF.

The chain couples TRBV5-1 to TRBJ2-5, with TRBD2 matching over 11 bases. The CDR3 covers 15 residues. The germline V gene has CDR1 SGHRS and CDR2 YFSETQ. V shed 0 bases and J 3 bases; nucleotides not matched to a gene: 1. CDR3 nucleotides: TGCGCCAGCAGCTTGGTACTAGCGGGGGAAGAGACCCAGTACTTC. Protein: CASSLVLAGEETQYF.

This sequence joins TRBV30 and TRBJ1-5, with 10 bases that match TRBD1. Germline assignment: CDR1 GTSNPN and CDR2 SVGIG (reference sequence). V trimming: 5 bases; J trimming: 4 bases; junction bases outside the gene matches: 2. This CDR3 is built from 13 residues. The CDR3 DNA reads as TGTGCCTGGGGACAGGGGGATAATCAGCCCCAGCATTTT. Protein product: CAWGQGDNQPQHF. Using reference TRBV30 and TRBJ1-5 for the parts outside the CDR3, the full variable domain is SQTIHQWPATLVQPVGSPLSLECTVEGTSNPNLYWYRQAAGRGLQLLFYSVGIGQISSEVPQNLSASRPQDRQFILSSKKLLLSDSGFYLCAWGQGDNQPQHFGDGTRLSIL.

The V call is TRBV28, the J call TRBJ2-6, with unresolved D. Germline V gene sequence: CDR1 MDHEN, CDR2 SYDVKM. The CDR3 extends over 17 amino acids. V was trimmed by 6 bases and J by 3 bases, leaving 18 bases between them. The CDR3 spells CASSPGQRARGANVLTF. CDR3 nucleotides: TGTGCCAGCAGCCCCGGGCAAAGAGCACGTGGGGCCAACGTCCTGACTTTC.

This sequence joins TRBV30 and TRBJ2-5, with 16 positions matching TRBD2. Germline trimming cut 2 bases from V and 9 bases from J; bases unmatched to any gene: 6. Germline V gene lookup returns CDR1 GTSNPN and CDR2 SVGIG (reference sequence). The CDR3 totals 15 residues. In DNA form, the CDR3 reads TGTGCCTGGAGTTTCAAGGGACTAGCGGGAGGGGCCCAGTACTTC. Translation gives CAWSFKGLAGGAQYF.

For the CDR3, the DNA is TGTGCCAGCTCCCAGCCTGGCGGGAGGGCCAGAGGGGATGAGCAGTTCTTC. As protein: CASSQPGGRARGDEQFF. The chain is built from TRBV18 and TRBJ2-1; the match to TRBD2 covers 9 bases. CDR3 length equals 17 residues. Germline loops: CDR1 KGHSH, CDR2 LQKENI. The V and J ends lost 6 bases and 8 bases, in that order; junction bases with no gene match: 17.